These 31 T cell receptor beta chains originate from one sample sequenced in a study of regulatory T cells in long-lasting Graves disease. Researchers made TCR beta libraries by using iRepertoire HTBI primers and running Arm-PCR on CDR3 regions. TCRdb processed the multiplex PCR reads anew with MiXCR; each CDR3 protein has one entry. Altogether 370,000 or so distinct CDR3 sequences are present, around 16% being singletons, with the ten largest covering 20%. Time point here: newly diagnosed GD, antithyroid drugs for less than 3 months. From RNA extracted from PBMCs, the TCR library was made. A further study also used this sample, focusing on T cells in Graves' hyperthyroidism and ophthalmopathy.

Sequencing was performed on peripheral blood mononuclear cells (PBMCs), taken at new diagnosis, from a patient treated with antithyroid drugs. These receptors originate from a woman between 18 and 29 years old with Graves disease.

This clonotype was recorded many times. This sequence joins TRBV20-1 and TRBJ2-1, with D possibly being TRBD2 (6 bases). Trimming took off 2 bases at V and 0 bases at J, with 11 bases between the two ends. This CDR3 contains 15 residues. Germline lookup yields CDR1 DFQATT and CDR2 SNEGSKA (reference sequence). CDR3 sequence (DNA): TGCAGTGCTAGAAAACGGGGGAGCTCCTACAATGAGCAGTTCTTC. Its translation: CSARKRGSSYNEQFF.

The chain has TRBV7-9 and TRBJ2-2; no reliable D call. Trimming stripped 2 bases from V and 0 bases from J, with 10 bases between. CDR1 is SEHNR and CDR2 is FQNEAQ in the germline V gene (reference sequence). The CDR3 contains 16 residues. CDR3 in DNA: TGTGCCAGCAGCTTAACGAGAACATCGAACACCGGGGAGCTGTTTTTT. It codes for CASSLTRTSNTGELFF.

This clonotype occurred a few times. This chain connects TRBV13 to TRBJ2-1; a possible D gene is TRBD2 (7 bases). The germline V gene has CDR1 PRHDT and CDR2 FYEKMQ (reference sequence). The CDR3 contains 16 residues. V shed 8 bases and J shed 3 bases, with 20 bases lying between them. CDR3 region: CASRVGAWDYYNEQFF. DNA for the CDR3: TGTGCCAGCCGAGTGGGGGCCTGGGACTACTACAATGAGCAGTTCTTC.

As concerns this clonotype: Since a much larger clone is just one base distant, this may be a read error. The chain carries TRBV12-3 or TRBV12-4 and TRBJ1-5, with D hard to call. Trimming pared 6 bases from V and 5 bases from J, leaving 8 bases between. The CDR3 totals 12 residues. The CDR3 DNA follows: TGTGCCAGCAGCCAAGGTTATCAGCCCCAGCATTTT. This translates into CASSQGYQPQHF.

The sample holds many counts of this clonotype. V is TRBV18 and J is TRBJ1-2; no clear D gene. Germline CDR1 KGHSH, CDR2 LQKENI. The CDR3 has 13 residues. Trimming cost V 6 bases and J 5 bases, with 13 bases left between them. CDR3 coding DNA: TGTGCCAGCTCCCACAAAGACAATTATGGCTACACCTTC. Translation gives CASSHKDNYGYTF.

This clonotype was detected ten times or more. The J gene is TRBJ2-3, the V gene TRBV6-1; D unclear. The CDR3 runs 12 residues. CDR1 is MNHNS and CDR2 is SASEGT in the germline V gene. The V end lost 0 bases, the J end lost 8 bases, and 6 bases lay between the germline ends. In nucleotides, the CDR3 is TGTGCCAGCAGTGAAGCAGTGGGTACGCAGTATTTT. Its translation is CASSEAVGTQYF.

This clonotype was seen at least ten times. The chain recombines TRBV28 with TRBJ2-7; no clear D gene. V was shortened by 2 bases and J by 5 bases, with 7 bases between the two germline ends. Germline V gene data show CDR1 as MDHEN and CDR2 as SYDVKM. This CDR3 region has 12 residues. DNA for the CDR3: TGTGCCAGCAGTTTAATCCGGAACGAGCAGTACTTC. This sequence encodes CASSLIRNEQYF.

The sample holds many counts of this clonotype. The V and J genes are TRBV7-3 and TRBJ2-1; 7 bases align to TRBD1. This CDR3 region has 13 residues. V lost 3 bases, J lost 6 bases, and 2 bases stayed unmatched. In germline, CDR1 is SGHTA, CDR2 FQGTGA. CDR3 sequence: CASSLTGINEQFF. For the CDR3, the DNA is TGTGCCAGCAGCTTGACAGGGATCAATGAGCAGTTCTTC.

This clonotype was counted many times. CDR3 amino acids: CASSLGSGVTGELFF. The CDR3 nucleotides are TGCGCCAGCAGCTTGGGTAGCGGGGTCACCGGGGAGCTGTTTTTT. The genes are TRBV5-1 and TRBJ2-2, with TRBD2 matching 8 bases. The germline V gene has CDR1 SGHRS and CDR2 YFSETQ. The CDR3 is made up of 15 amino acids. The V gene end was trimmed by 0 bases and the J gene end by 4 bases; junction bases not matched to a gene: 2.

There are a few counts of this clonotype. Here the CDR3 reads CAIESDPSYEQYF. As DNA, the CDR3 is TGTGCCATCGAATCCGATCCCTCCTACGAGCAGTACTTC. V and J are TRBV28 and TRBJ2-7; D gene unclear. Trimming took 10 bases from V and 0 from J, leaving 13 bases between them. Germline values: CDR1 MDHEN, CDR2 SYDVKM. The CDR3 loop spans 13 amino acids. The complete variable domain, with remaining parts taken from reference TRBV28 and TRBJ2-7, reads DVKVTQSSRYLVKRTGEKVFLECVQDMDHENMFWYRQDPGLGLRLIYFSYDVKMKEKGDIPEGYSVSREKKERFSLILESASTNQTSMYLCAIESDPSYEQYFGPGTRLTVT.

The chain couples TRBV27 to TRBJ2-5; the match to TRBD2 covers 14 bases. The CDR3 totals 15 residues. Losses at the gene ends were 4 bases for V and 11 bases for J; bases not matched to a gene: 9. Germline V lookup: CDR1 MNHEY, CDR2 SMNVEV (reference sequence). The CDR3 is CASSSGTSGRNEQYF. As DNA, the CDR3 is TGTGCCAGCAGTTCCGGGACTAGCGGGAGAAATGAGCAGTACTTC.

At least ten counts were recorded for this clonotype. This chain joins TRBV11-3 and TRBJ2-2; 12 positions agree with TRBD2. J lost 3 bases, V lost 5 bases, and 4 bases had no gene match. The CDR3 length is 16 residues. Germline assignment: CDR1 SGHNT and CDR2 YENEEA. Here the CDR3 DNA reads TGTGCCAGCAGCCCCGGGACTAGCGGGTACACCGGGGAGCTGTTTTTT. Its protein is CASSPGTSGYTGELFF.

There are many counts of this clonotype. The chain joins TRBV2 to TRBJ2-7; 7 positions agree with TRBD1. The CDR3 covers 12 residues. Trimming at V came to 6 bases and at J to 6 bases, leaving 5 bases not matched to a gene. Germline CDR1 and CDR2: SNHLY and FYNNEI. The chain's CDR3 is CASSGQDGEQYF. CDR3 nucleotides: TGTGCCAGCAGCGGACAGGACGGCGAGCAGTACTTC.

The chain has TRBV30 and TRBJ1-6; D might be TRBD1 (5 bases). The length of the CDR3 is 13 residues. Germline assignment: CDR1 GTSNPN and CDR2 SVGIG (reference sequence). V was cut by 3 bases and J by 6 bases, with 9 bases left in between. Here the CDR3 reads CAWRAGGNSPLHF. CDR3 nucleotides: TGTGCCTGGAGAGCGGGGGGTAATTCACCCCTCCACTTT.

The chain recombines TRBV6-2 or TRBV6-3 with TRBJ2-5; D remains unclear. CDR3 size: 12 residues. The germline V and J ends were trimmed by 8 bases and 5 bases, with 12 bases remaining between them. CDR1 is MNHEY and CDR2 is SVGEGT in the germline V gene. The CDR3 loop is CASGPLGETQYF. As DNA, the CDR3 is TGTGCCAGCGGGCCTCTGGGGGAGACCCAGTACTTC.

This clonotype was seen more than once but under ten times. The CDR3 bases are TGCAGTGCTAGAGTAGAGGGGCGCACTGAAGCTTTCTTT. Its translation: CSARVEGRTEAFF. The rearrangement joins TRBV20-1 to TRBJ1-1, with D possibly being TRBD1 (5 bases). CDR1 is DFQATT and CDR2 is SNEGSKA in the germline V gene (reference sequence). This CDR3 has 13 amino acids. Trimming removed 1 base from V and 4 bases from J, with 10 bases in between.

This clonotype has ten or more counts. J is TRBJ2-2 and V is TRBV3-1; D ambiguous. V lost 1 base and J 5 bases, leaving 11 bases between the germline ends. CDR1 and CDR2 from the germline V gene are LGHDT and YNNKEL (reference sequence). CDR3 length equals 15 residues. The CDR3 loop is CASSQGLQLTGELFF. CDR3 coding DNA: TGTGCCAGCAGCCAAGGACTGCAGCTAACCGGGGAGCTGTTTTTT.

This clonotype was counted many times. The chain recombines TRBV27 with TRBJ2-1, with 8 bases aligning to TRBD1. This CDR3 has 15 residues. Germline V gene lookup returns CDR1 MNHEY and CDR2 SMNVEV (reference sequence). V lost 2 bases and J lost 7; bases outside the gene matches: 7. The CDR3 spells CASSLPGQGANEQFF. CDR3 bases: TGTGCCAGCAGTTTACCCGGGCAGGGGGCTAATGAGCAGTTCTTC.

Many counts were recorded for this clonotype. The genes are TRBV20-1 and TRBJ2-1; 12 bases are a match to TRBD1. From germline, CDR1 is DFQATT and CDR2 SNEGSKA (reference sequence). The CDR3 covers 16 residues. In nucleotides, the CDR3 is TGCGGCGCTGACCTCAGCCCGGGACAGGGGGCCGATGAGCAGTTCTTC. Encoded protein: CGADLSPGQGADEQFF.

This clonotype showed up many times. The chain employs TRBV2 and TRBJ2-7; unclear D gene. The CDR3 runs to 10 residues. Trimming left V 6 bases short and J 3 bases short, with 3 bases between. Per the germline V gene, CDR1 is SNHLY and CDR2 is FYNNEI. The CDR3 DNA follows: TGTGCCAGCAGGGGCTACGAGCAGTACTTC. Translation gives CASRGYEQYF.

This clonotype showed up many times. The rearrangement uses TRBV3-1 and TRBJ2-5, with 9 bases lining up with TRBD1. V lost 8 bases and J lost 5; bases outside the gene matches: 6. This CDR3 contains 13 residues. CDR1 LGHDT and CDR2 YNNKEL come from the germline V gene (reference sequence). The CDR3 reads CASWDRVAETQYF. In DNA form, the CDR3 reads TGTGCCAGCTGGGACAGGGTTGCGGAGACCCAGTACTTC.

This clonotype was seen repeatedly, ten times or more. This chain uses TRBV12-3 or TRBV12-4 with TRBJ2-2; D gene uncertain. Trimming stripped 3 bases from V and 6 bases from J, with 8 bases between. The CDR3 totals 13 residues. The CDR3 region has the DNA TGTGCCAGCAGTTTGGTGGGTTCCGGGGAGCTGTTTTTT. It encodes CASSLVGSGELFF.

This clonotype was seen repeatedly, ten times or more. V gene TRBV5-5 combines with J gene TRBJ2-1; 10 nucleotides line up with TRBD2. V lost 0 bases and J lost 4; bases outside the gene matches: 4. This CDR3 spans 16 amino acids. CDR1 and CDR2 (germline): SGHKS, YYEKEE (reference sequence). CDR3 sequence reads: CASSLELAGVYNEQFF. CDR3 coding DNA: TGTGCCAGCAGCTTGGAGCTAGCGGGGGTATACAATGAGCAGTTCTTC.

The table lists this clonotype with many counts. This rearrangement joins TRBV30 to TRBJ2-7, with D possibly TRBD1 on 6 matching bases. CDR3 length: 14 residues. The germline CDR1 and CDR2 sequences are GTSNPN and SVGIG (reference sequence). Trimming stripped 1 base from V and 4 bases from J, with 14 bases between. The CDR3 DNA reads as TGTGCCTGGAGTGCCGACAGGTCGGTGTACGAGCAGTACTTC. Protein product: CAWSADRSVYEQYF.

Only a few counts were recorded for this clonotype. The rearrangement uses TRBV27 and TRBJ2-1; D is perhaps TRBD2 (5 bases). This CDR3 comprises 15 residues. V was shortened by 5 bases and J by 0 bases, with 11 bases between the two germline ends. Germline V lookup: CDR1 MNHEY, CDR2 SMNVEV (reference sequence). The CDR3 sequence is CASSPEGPSYNEQFF. For the CDR3, the DNA is TGTGCCAGCAGTCCCGAGGGCCCCTCCTACAATGAGCAGTTCTTC.

Comment on this clonotype: A much larger clone lies a single base off, so this may be a read error. The chain has TRBV30 and TRBJ1-5; D gene ambiguous. V shed 2 bases and J shed 6 bases, with 11 bases lying between them. Germline loops: CDR1 GTSNPN, CDR2 SVGIG (reference sequence). CDR3 length: 13 amino acids. The CDR3 sequence: CAWSKPGAQPQHF. The CDR3 DNA reads TGTGCCTGGAGTAAGCCAGGCGCTCAGCCCCAGCATTTT.

In its sample, this clonotype was seen many times. This chain links TRBV5-1 with TRBJ2-1, with D possibly TRBD2 on 6 matching bases. Trimming removed 3 bases from V and 6 bases from J, with 19 bases in between. Germline CDR1 SGHRS, CDR2 YFSETQ. The CDR3 runs to 16 residues. DNA for the CDR3: TGCGCCAGCAGCTCGGGAGCGGGCCGCGAAGGCAATGAGCAGTTCTTC. It codes for CASSSGAGREGNEQFF.

This clonotype was seen ten or more times. This chain connects TRBV6-1 to TRBJ1-1; no reliable D call. V lost 7 bases to trimming and J lost 2 bases, with 11 bases between them. The germline CDR1 and CDR2 sequences are MNHNS and SASEGT. The CDR3 covers 13 residues. The CDR3 region is CASTPDPNTEAFF. CDR3 nucleotides: TGTGCCAGCACACCAGACCCAAACACTGAAGCTTTCTTT.

There are many counts of this clonotype. This chain joins TRBV7-9 and TRBJ2-5, with D possibly TRBD1 on 5 matching bases. Germline V gives CDR1 SEHNR, CDR2 FQNEAQ (reference sequence). V was pared by 5 bases and J by 4 bases, with 11 bases between. CDR3 size: 13 residues. CDR3 in amino acids: CASSTSRGETQYF. CDR3 nucleotides: TGTGCCAGCAGCACCTCAAGGGGAGAGACCCAGTACTTC.

This clonotype was detected ten times or more. This sequence joins TRBV29-1 and TRBJ2-7; D might be TRBD1 or TRBD2, each matching 5 bases. V lost 4 bases and J lost 6, with 10 bases in between. Germline V CDR1 and CDR2: SQVTM, ANQGSEA. This CDR3 contains 11 residues. In DNA form, the CDR3 reads TGCAGCGTTGTGTGGGACCTCGAGCAGTACTTC. Protein: CSVVWDLEQYF.

This clonotype was found many times. The rearrangement uses TRBV6-1 and TRBJ2-7, with D unclear. Germline V gene data show CDR1 as MNHNS and CDR2 as SASEGT. This CDR3 comprises 13 residues. Between the trimmed V and J ends, which lost 2 bases and 5 bases, there was a span of 10 bases. CDR3 amino acids: CASSERLPHEQYF. The CDR3 DNA is TGTGCCAGCAGTGAAAGGCTCCCTCACGAGCAGTACTTC.